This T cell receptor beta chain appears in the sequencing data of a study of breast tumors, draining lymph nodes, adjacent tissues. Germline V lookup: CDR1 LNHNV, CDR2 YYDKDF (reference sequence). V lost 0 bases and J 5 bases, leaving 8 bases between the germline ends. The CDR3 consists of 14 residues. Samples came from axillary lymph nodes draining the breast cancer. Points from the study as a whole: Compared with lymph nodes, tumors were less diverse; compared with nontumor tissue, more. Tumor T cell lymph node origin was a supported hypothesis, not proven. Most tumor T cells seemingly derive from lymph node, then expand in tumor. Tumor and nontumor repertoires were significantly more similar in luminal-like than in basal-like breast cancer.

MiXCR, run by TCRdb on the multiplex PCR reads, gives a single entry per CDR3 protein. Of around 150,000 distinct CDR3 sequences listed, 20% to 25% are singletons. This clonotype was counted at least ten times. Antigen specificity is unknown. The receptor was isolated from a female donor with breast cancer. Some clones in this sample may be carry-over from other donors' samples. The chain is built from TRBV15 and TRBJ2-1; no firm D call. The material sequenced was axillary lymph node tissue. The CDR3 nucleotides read TGTGCCACCAGCAGAGATTTTCGAGACAATGAGCAGTTCTTC. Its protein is CATSRDFRDNEQFF.